Listed here are 10 T cell receptor beta chains from one sample, sequenced in a study of blood T cells in healthy people across ages. Alongside a J-beta primer mix, a sample-barcoded 5' primer served in a second PCR lasting roughly 7 to 12 cycles. TCRdb reprocessed the 5' RACE reads via MiXCR and lists one record per CDR3 protein. The data contain some 1,500,000 distinct CDR3 sequences, 40% to 45% of them seen just once; the ten biggest clones take up about 4%. Sample: blood. The receptors were sampled from a woman younger than 30 in good health.

The chain is built from TRBV5-1 and TRBJ2-3, with D hard to call. Trimming removed 7 bases from V and 2 bases from J, with 17 bases in between. The germline V gene encodes CDR1 SGHRS and CDR2 YFSETQ. This CDR3 contains 15 residues. In DNA form, the CDR3 reads TGCGCCAGCCACCTGGGTACAACGGTCACAGATACGCAGTATTTT. As protein: CASHLGTTVTDTQYF. Full variable domain (missing parts from reference TRBV5-1 and TRBJ2-3): KAGVTQTPRYLIKTRGQQVTLSCSPISGHRSVSWYQQTPGQGLQFLFEYFSETQRNKGNFPGRFSGRQFSNSRSEMNVSTLELGDSALYLCASHLGTTVTDTQYFGPGTRLTVL.

The chain has TRBV6-5 and TRBJ1-4; unclear D gene. Germline V gene sequence: CDR1 MNHEY, CDR2 SVGAGI. The CDR3 is 14 residues long. The V end was cut by 2 bases, the J end by 10 bases, with 14 bases between. CDR3 residues: CASSYGAIYAKLFF. CDR3 bases: TGTGCCAGCAGTTACGGCGCGATTTACGCAAAACTGTTTTTT.

Only a few counts were recorded for this clonotype. V gene TRBV18 combines with J gene TRBJ1-2; TRBD1 agrees at 10 bases. Germline values: CDR1 KGHSH, CDR2 LQKENI. The J segment lost 5 bases and the V segment lost 6 bases, leaving 15 bases of the junction unmatched. This CDR3 is built from 17 residues. This chain's CDR3 is CASSLAGTGAGVYGYTF. The CDR3 DNA sequence: TGTGCCAGCTCCCTCGCCGGGACAGGGGCTGGAGTTTATGGCTACACCTTC.

The genes are TRBV6-5 and TRBJ2-1; no definite D call. CDR3 size: 13 residues. Between the trimmed V and J ends, which lost 6 bases and 4 bases, there was a span of 10 bases. CDR1 and CDR2 (germline): MNHEY, SVGAGI. In DNA, the CDR3 is TGTGCCAGCAGACCCGACCGGTACAATGAGCAGTTCTTC. This translates into CASRPDRYNEQFF.

J is TRBJ1-4 and V is TRBV15, with D uncertain. The germline CDR1 and CDR2 sequences are LNHNV and YYDKDF (reference sequence). The CDR3 runs 15 residues. Trimming took off 0 bases at V and 7 bases at J, with 12 bases between the two ends. The DNA for the CDR3 is TGTGCCACCAGCAGAGATCCGGAGGGTTCTGAAAAACTGTTTTTT. The encoded protein is CATSRDPEGSEKLFF.

This clonotype was seen only a few times. The chain combines TRBV6-6 with TRBJ1-2, with 7 bases that match TRBD1. Germline V CDR1 and CDR2: MNHNY, SVGAGI (reference sequence). J gave up 4 bases and V 0 bases, and 8 bases lay outside the gene matches. CDR3 length: 16 residues. The CDR3 loop reads CASSYSDRQRFYGYTF. The CDR3 DNA reads TGTGCCAGCAGTTACTCGGACAGGCAGCGCTTCTATGGCTACACCTTC.

V usage is TRBV12-3 or TRBV12-4 and J usage is TRBJ1-3; D is undetermined. Between the trimmed V and J ends, which lost 2 bases and 2 bases, there was a span of 16 bases. The CDR3 is 17 amino acids. The CDR3 DNA reads as TGTGCCAGCAGTTTACTGTTGTCGGGAGGTCCTGGAAACACCATATATTTT. The encoded protein is CASSLLLSGGPGNTIYF.

V usage is TRBV4-1 and J usage is TRBJ2-5, with a tentative D call TRBD2 (5 bases). The end of the DNA aligns better with TRBJ2-7, so the J call may be wrong. Germline CDR1 is MGHRA and CDR2 is YSYEKL. The CDR3 has 15 residues. The DNA for the CDR3 is TGCGCCAGCAGCCAAGTAGCCGGAGGCGGCGACGAGCAGTACTTC. Protein product: CASSQVAGGGDEQYF.

J is TRBJ1-4 and V is TRBV20-1; tentative D call: TRBD1 (6 bases). CDR3 size: 16 residues. The germline gives CDR1 DFQATT, CDR2 SNEGSKA (reference sequence). The V gene lost 0 bases and the J gene lost 8 bases, with 19 bases spanning the gap. This CDR3 reads CSARDLGGRGVEKLFF. In DNA form, the CDR3 reads TGCAGTGCTAGAGATTTGGGGGGGCGAGGAGTCGAAAAACTGTTTTTT.

In this sample, this clonotype turned up a few times. In DNA form, the CDR3 reads TGCGCCAGCAGCTTCATGTCAGATACGCAGTATTTT. As protein: CASSFMSDTQYF. The chain links TRBV5-1 to TRBJ2-3; D gene uncertain. Trimming removed 2 bases from V and 4 bases from J, with 5 bases in between. The CDR3 extends over 12 amino acids. From germline, CDR1 is SGHRS and CDR2 YFSETQ.